There are a few counts of the clone carrying this T cell receptor (beta chain). What it recognizes is unknown. The data are from a study of cytotoxic CD8 clonotypes in ibrutinib-treated CLL. At the level of the study: Results showed about 25 partial and 2 complete responses; following median roughly 68 months, approximately 15 remained remitted, roughly 12 advanced. A median roughly 11 months of treatment, range 6 to 36, preceded the collection of response samples. Across samples, productive templates numbered 250,000 to 300,000 and productive rearrangements reached about 100,000 on average.

Findings and limits, study-wide: Under treatment, the uncommon public clonotypes either contracted or remained stable.

Repertoires were generated with immunoSEQ multiplex PCR, while TCRdb's copy carries only in-frame clones and drops some. In the table there are approximately 100,000 clones, roughly 57% of which are singletons. The source material was PBMCs, sampled after 24 months of ibrutinib treatment. The TCR was taken from a human donor with chronic lymphocytic leukemia.

The CDR3 sequence: CASSELEDYGYTF. The DNA for the CDR3 is TGTGCCAGCAGTGAATTGGAGGACTATGGCTACACCTTC. The chain uses TRBV25-1 and TRBJ1-2; D uncertain. The CDR3 extends over 13 amino acids. The V gene lost 1 base and the J gene lost 3 bases, with 6 bases spanning the gap. Germline CDR1 is MGHDK and CDR2 is SYGVNS.